The 2 T cell receptor beta chains presented below share a single source sample, sequenced in a study of T cells in localized non-small cell lung cancer. Profiled with immunoSEQ multiplex PCR; TCRdb holds only in-frame clones, not every one. The sample consists of roughly 30,000 clones, approximately 91% of them appearing once. Sequencing used peripheral blood mononuclear cells, obtained before any cancer treatment. The origin of the receptors is a woman aged 40-69 years with stage III lung adenocarcinoma.

This chain links TRBV6-1 with TRBJ2-1, with 11 bases matching TRBD2. The germline CDR1 and CDR2 sequences are MNHNS and SASEGT. This CDR3 region has 14 residues. V trimming: 5 bases; J trimming: 4 bases; junction bases outside the gene matches: 1. CDR3 sequence: CASSTSGGYNEQFF. In DNA form, the CDR3 reads TGTGCCAGCAGTACTAGCGGGGGATACAATGAGCAGTTCTTC.

The gene calls are TRBV4-1 and TRBJ2-3, with a possible D match to TRBD2 (6 bases). Germline assignment: CDR1 MGHRA and CDR2 YSYEKL. Deletions cut 1 base from V and 0 bases from J, with 14 bases between. The CDR3 totals 17 residues. In DNA form, the CDR3 reads TGCGCCAGCAGCCAAGGCCCCTCGCGGGGTAGCACAGATACGCAGTATTTT. Translated: CASSQGPSRGSTDTQYF.